The next 2 T cell receptor beta chains were all read from a single sample in a study of read filtering for tumor transcriptome and immune sequencing. The library was built from 400 ng RNA with molecular barcoded adaptors for alpha/delta and beta/gamma chains. A single record per CDR3 protein comes from TCRdb applying MiXCR to the reads. The table includes roughly 69,000 distinct CDR3 sequences, about 14% detected once. What was sequenced was a population of CD138-negative cells sorted from bone marrow. These receptors originate from a donor older than 35 with multiple myeloma.

This clonotype was seen many times. V usage is TRBV7-9 and J usage is TRBJ2-1; D not certain. Germline values: CDR1 SEHNR, CDR2 FQNEAQ (reference sequence). CDR3 length equals 11 residues. V was cut by 2 bases and J by 7 bases, with 3 bases left in between. In nucleotides, the CDR3 is TGTGCCAGCAGCTTACAGAATGAGCAGTTCTTC. This codes for CASSLQNEQFF.

This clonotype was observed many times. The V gene is TRBV5-1, the J gene TRBJ2-1; D may be TRBD2 (6 bases). This CDR3 contains 12 residues. Trimming cost V 3 bases and J 9 bases, with 10 bases left between them. Germline CDR1 is SGHRS and CDR2 is YFSETQ. For the CDR3, the DNA is TGCGCCAGCAGCTGGGACGGGGGTGAGCAGTTCTTC. It is translated as CASSWDGGEQFF. Combining the CDR3 with reference TRBV5-1 and TRBJ2-1 gives the whole variable domain KAGVTQTPRYLIKTRGQQVTLSCSPISGHRSVSWYQQTPGQGLQFLFEYFSETQRNKGNFPGRFSGRQFSNSRSEMNVSTLELGDSALYLCASSWDGGEQFFGPGTRLTVL.